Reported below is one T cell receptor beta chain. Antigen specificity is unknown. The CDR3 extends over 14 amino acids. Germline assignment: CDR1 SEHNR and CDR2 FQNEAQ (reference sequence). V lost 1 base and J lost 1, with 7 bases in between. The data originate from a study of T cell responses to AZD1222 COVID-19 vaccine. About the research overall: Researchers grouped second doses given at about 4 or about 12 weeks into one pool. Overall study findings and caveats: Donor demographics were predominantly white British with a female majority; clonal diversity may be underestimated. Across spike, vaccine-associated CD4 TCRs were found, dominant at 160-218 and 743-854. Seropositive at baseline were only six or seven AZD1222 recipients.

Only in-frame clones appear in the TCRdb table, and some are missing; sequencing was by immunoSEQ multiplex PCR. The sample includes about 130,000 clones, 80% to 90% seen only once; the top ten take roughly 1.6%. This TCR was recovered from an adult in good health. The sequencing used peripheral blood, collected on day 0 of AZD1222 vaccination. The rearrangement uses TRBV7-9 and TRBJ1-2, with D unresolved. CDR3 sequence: CASSLDRGNYGYTF. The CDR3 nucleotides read TGTGCCAGCAGCTTAGATCGTGGTAACTATGGCTACACCTTC. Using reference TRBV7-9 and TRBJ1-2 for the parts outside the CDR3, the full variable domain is DTGVSQNPRHKITKRGQNVTFRCDPISEHNRLYWYRQTLGQGPEFLTYFQNEAQLEKSRLLSDRFSAERPKGSFSTLEIQRTEQGDSAMYLCASSLDRGNYGYTFGSGTRLTVV.